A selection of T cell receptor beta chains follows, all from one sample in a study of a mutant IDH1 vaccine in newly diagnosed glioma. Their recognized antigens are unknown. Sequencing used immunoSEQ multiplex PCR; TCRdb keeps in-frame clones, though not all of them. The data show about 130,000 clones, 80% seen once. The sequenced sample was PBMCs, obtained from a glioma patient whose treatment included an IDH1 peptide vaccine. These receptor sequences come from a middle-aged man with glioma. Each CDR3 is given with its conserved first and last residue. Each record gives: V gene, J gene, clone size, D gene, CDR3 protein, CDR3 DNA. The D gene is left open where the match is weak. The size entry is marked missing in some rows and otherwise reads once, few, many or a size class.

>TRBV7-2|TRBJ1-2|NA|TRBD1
CASSSWTGGDGYTF
TGTGCCAGCAGCTCGTGGACAGGGGGCGATGGCTACACCTTC
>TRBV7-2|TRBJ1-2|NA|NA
CASSLQKGRGYTF
TGTGCCAGCAGCTTACAGAAGGGTCGGGGCTACACCTTC
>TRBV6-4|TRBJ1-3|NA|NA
CASSAGPGNTIYF
TGTGCCAGCAGTGCCGGCCCGGGAAACACCATATATTTT
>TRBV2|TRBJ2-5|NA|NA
CASSESPLGETQYF
TGTGCCAGCAGTGAAAGTCCACTGGGAGAGACCCAGTACTTC
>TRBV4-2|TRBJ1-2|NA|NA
CASSRGGEGYTF
TGTGCCAGCAGCCGGGGTGGTGAGGGCTACACCTTC
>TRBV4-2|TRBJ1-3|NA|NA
CASSQEPGRGNTIYF
TGTGCCAGCAGCCAAGAACCGGGGAGAGGAAACACCATATATTTT
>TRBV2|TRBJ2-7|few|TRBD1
CASSPQGPGSYEQYF
TGTGCCAGCAGCCCACAGGGGCCTGGCTCCTACGAGCAGTACTTC
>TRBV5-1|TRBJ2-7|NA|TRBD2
CASSLAGTSGLYLHEQYF
TGCGCCAGCAGCCTGGCCGGGACTAGCGGGCTCTACCTCCACGAGCAGTACTTC
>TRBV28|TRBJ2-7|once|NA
CASQTAGPNYEQYF
TGTGCCAGCCAGACCGCCGGACCTAACTACGAGCAGTACTTC
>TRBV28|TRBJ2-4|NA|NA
CASSSQQGRNIQYF
TGTGCCAGCAGTTCTCAACAGGGTCGGAACATTCAGTACTTC
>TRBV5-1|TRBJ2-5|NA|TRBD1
CASSSTGEETQYF
TGCGCCAGCAGCTCTACAGGGGAAGAGACCCAGTACTTC
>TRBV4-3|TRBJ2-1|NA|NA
CASSQEFTWQYNSHNEQFF
TGCGCCAGCAGCCAAGAGTTCACCTGGCAGTACAACTCCCACAATGAGCAGTTCTTC
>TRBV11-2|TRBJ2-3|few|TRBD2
CASSLATSNTQYF
TGTGCCAGCAGCTTAGCGACTAGCAATACGCAGTATTTT
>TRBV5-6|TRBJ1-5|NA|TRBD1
CASSSGQGASPWGQPQHF
TGTGCCAGCAGCTCCGGACAGGGGGCGTCCCCATGGGGACAGCCCCAGCATTTT
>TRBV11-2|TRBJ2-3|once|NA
CASSPRGTDTQYF
TGTGCCAGCAGCCCCCGTGGCACAGATACGCAGTATTTT
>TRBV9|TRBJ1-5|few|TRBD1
CASSTGDRATQHF
TGTGCCAGCAGCACTGGGGACAGGGCGACCCAGCATTTT
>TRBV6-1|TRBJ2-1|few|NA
CAASSWIYNEQFF
TGTGCCGCCTCGTCATGGATCTACAATGAGCAGTTCTTC
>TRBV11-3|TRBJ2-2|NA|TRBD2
CASRREGNTGELFF
TGTGCCAGCAGGCGGGAGGGGAACACCGGGGAGCTGTTTTTT
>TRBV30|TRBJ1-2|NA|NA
CAWSAMSRVSYGYTF
TGTGCCTGGAGTGCGATGAGCAGGGTTTCCTATGGCTACACCTTC
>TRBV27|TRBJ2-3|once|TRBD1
CASSLGQGIGTQYF
TGTGCCAGCAGTCTGGGACAGGGAATCGGTACGCAGTATTTT
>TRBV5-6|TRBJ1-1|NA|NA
CAGSSLDTNTEAFF
TGTGCCGGCAGCTCCCTCGACACGAACACTGAAGCTTTCTTT
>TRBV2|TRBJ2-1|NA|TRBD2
CASSADGRAAYNEQFF
TGTGCCAGCAGTGCTGATGGGAGGGCCGCCTACAATGAGCAGTTCTTC
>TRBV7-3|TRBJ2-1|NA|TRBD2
CASSLTGLAGDGQFF
TGTGCCAGCAGCTTAACAGGACTAGCGGGGGATGGGCAGTTCTTC
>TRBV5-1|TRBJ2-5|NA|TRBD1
CASSPGQRQETQYF
TGCGCCAGCAGCCCGGGACAGAGACAAGAGACCCAGTACTTC
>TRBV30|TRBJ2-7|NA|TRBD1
CAWSVGQGREQYF
TGTGCCTGGAGTGTGGGACAGGGTCGCGAGCAGTACTTC
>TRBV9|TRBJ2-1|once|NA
CASSVSSRRGYDNEQFF
TGTGCCAGCAGCGTTTCCAGCAGGAGGGGGTATGACAATGAGCAGTTCTTC
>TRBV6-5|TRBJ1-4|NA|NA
CASSYLAGLNEKLFF
TGTGCCAGCAGCTATTTGGCCGGTCTTAATGAAAAACTGTTTTTT
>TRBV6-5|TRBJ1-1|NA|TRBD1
CASSLTGTANTEAFF
TGTGCCAGCAGTTTGACCGGGACAGCCAACACTGAAGCTTTCTTT
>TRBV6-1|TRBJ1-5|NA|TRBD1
CASSGGRGWMGGQPQHF
TGTGCCAGCAGTGGAGGCAGGGGGTGGATGGGGGGTCAGCCCCAGCATTTT
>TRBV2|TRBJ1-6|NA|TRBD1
CASSETGGSYNSPLYF
TGTGCCAGCAGTGAGACAGGGGGCTCCTATAATTCACCCCTCTACTTT
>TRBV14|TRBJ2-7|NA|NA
CASSVANRAPYEQYF
TGTGCCAGCAGCGTGGCAAACAGGGCTCCCTACGAGCAGTACTTC
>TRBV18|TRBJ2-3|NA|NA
CASSPPITDTQYF
TGTGCCAGCTCGCCACCAATCACAGATACGCAGTATTTT
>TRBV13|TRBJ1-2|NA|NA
CASNSRASPRGYTF
TGTGCCAGCAATTCTCGGGCCTCACCGAGGGGCTACACCTTC
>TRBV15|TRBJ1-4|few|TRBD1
CATSRDGQGAWEKLFF
TGTGCCACCAGCAGAGATGGACAGGGGGCCTGGGAAAAACTGTTTTTT
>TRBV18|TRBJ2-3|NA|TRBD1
CASSPLGQGGDTQYF
TGTGCCAGCTCACCGCTGGGACAGGGAGGAGATACGCAGTATTTT
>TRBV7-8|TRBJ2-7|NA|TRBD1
CASSLAGTGGLQYF
TGTGCCAGCAGCTTAGCTGGGACAGGTGGGCTTCAGTACTTC
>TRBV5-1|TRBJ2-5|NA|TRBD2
CASSLAPIVAGRETQYF
TGCGCCAGCAGCTTGGCCCCAATCGTAGCGGGAAGAGAGACCCAGTACTTC
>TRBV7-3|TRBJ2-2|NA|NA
CASSIKGAGELFF
TGTGCCAGCAGCATTAAAGGGGCCGGGGAGCTGTTTTTT
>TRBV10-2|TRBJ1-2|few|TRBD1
CASSDTGDSYGYTF
TGCGCCAGCAGTGACACGGGGGACAGCTATGGCTACACCTTC
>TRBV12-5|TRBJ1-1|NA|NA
CASGNAPGIPEAFF
TGTGCTAGTGGCAATGCCCCAGGGATCCCTGAAGCTTTCTTT
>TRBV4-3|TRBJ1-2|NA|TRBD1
CASSQDSGGLDYGYTF
TGCGCCAGCAGCCAAGATTCAGGGGGCTTGGATTATGGCTACACCTTC
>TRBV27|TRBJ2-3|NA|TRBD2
CASGLLTSGRAADTQYF
TGTGCCAGCGGGCTCCTTACTAGCGGGAGGGCCGCAGATACGCAGTATTTT
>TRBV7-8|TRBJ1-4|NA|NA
CASSPNRVEEKLFF
TGTGCCAGCAGCCCGAACAGGGTTGAAGAAAAACTGTTTTTT
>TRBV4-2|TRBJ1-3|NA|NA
CASSQAVGDRGNTIYF
TGTGCCAGCAGCCAAGCGGTCGGGGACCGCGGAAACACCATATATTTT
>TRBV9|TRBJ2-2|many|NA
CASSVGVALPGTGELFF
TGTGCCAGCAGCGTAGGGGTAGCGCTCCCAGGTACCGGGGAGCTGTTTTTT
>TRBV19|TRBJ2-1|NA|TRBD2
CASSIDPSGSRNEQFF
TGTGCCAGTAGTATAGATCCTAGCGGGAGTCGGAATGAGCAGTTCTTC
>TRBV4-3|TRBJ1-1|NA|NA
CASSQAGQGGAEAFF
TGCGCCAGCAGCCAAGCCGGCCAGGGTGGGGCTGAAGCTTTCTTT
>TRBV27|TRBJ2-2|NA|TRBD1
CASSYFPHPGQGTGELFF
TGTGCCAGCAGTTACTTCCCTCATCCGGGACAGGGGACCGGGGAGCTGTTTTTT
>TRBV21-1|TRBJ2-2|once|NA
CASSKGQGSTGELFF
TGTGCCAGCAGCAAAGGGCAGGGGAGCACCGGGGAGCTGTTTTTT
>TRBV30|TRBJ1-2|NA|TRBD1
CAWRHGTGEVVGYTF
TGTGCCTGGAGGCATGGGACAGGGGAAGTCGTAGGCTACACCTTC
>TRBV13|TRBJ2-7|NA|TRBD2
CASSSGLAGYEQYF
TGTGCCAGCAGCTCCGGACTAGCGGGCTACGAGCAGTACTTC
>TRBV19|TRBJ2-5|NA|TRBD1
CASSIQTGGTGTQYF
TGTGCCAGTAGTATCCAGACAGGGGGCACCGGGACCCAGTACTTC
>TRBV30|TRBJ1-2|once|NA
CAWTFRGAYGYTF
TGTGCCTGGACGTTTAGGGGGGCATATGGCTACACCTTC
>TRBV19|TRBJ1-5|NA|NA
CASRARGPNQSQHF
TGTGCCAGTAGGGCCCGGGGCCCCAATCAGTCCCAGCATTTT
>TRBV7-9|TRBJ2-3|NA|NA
CASSHRDMGTDTQYF
TGTGCCAGCAGCCACAGGGATATGGGCACAGATACGCAGTATTTT